This is a list of T cell receptor beta chains from one sample in a study of T cell responses to AZD1222 COVID-19 vaccine. Assay: immunoSEQ multiplex PCR; the TCRdb copy retains only in-frame clones and omits some. The sample lists 120,000 to 150,000 clones; around 90% were seen once. The material was peripheral blood, obtained 28 days after the second dose of the MenACWY control vaccine. These receptors came from an adult who received the MenACWY meningococcal vaccine as a control. The CDR3 runs from the conserved cysteine through the conserved F or W. A D gene is named only where the DNA matches it firmly. Clone size appears in some rows only: once, few, many, or a class for an expanded clone.

NA	TRBJ2-1	NA	TRBV18	CASSLTRGYEQFF	TGTGCCAGCTCACTCACCAGGGGTTATGAGCAGTTCTTC
NA	TRBJ1-2	NA	TRBV7-9	CASSFRAGVDPGYTF	TGTGCCAGCAGCTTTAGAGCTGGTGTCGACCCCGGCTACACCTTC
NA	TRBJ2-2	NA	TRBV7-2	CASSWSANTGELFF	TGTGCCAGCAGCTGGTCCGCGAACACCGGGGAGCTGTTTTTT
NA	TRBJ2-3	NA	TRBV9	CASSVAGPLDTQYF	TGTGCCAGCAGCGTCGCCGGGCCTTTAGATACGCAGTATTTT
NA	TRBJ1-2	TRBD1	TRBV2	CASRGTGANYGYTF	TGTGCCAGCAGGGGGACAGGAGCTAACTATGGCTACACCTTC
NA	TRBJ2-2	TRBD1	TRBV9	CASSVATGTAYTGELFF	TGTGCCAGCAGCGTAGCTACCGGGACAGCCTACACCGGGGAGCTGTTTTTT
NA	TRBJ2-3	NA	TRBV27	CASSLLGGRGTDTQYF	TGTGCCAGCAGTTTATTGGGGGGGCGAGGGACAGATACGCAGTATTTT
NA	TRBJ2-3	TRBD1	TRBV20-1	CSASWDRATDTQYF	TGCAGTGCGAGTTGGGACAGGGCCACAGATACGCAGTATTTT
NA	TRBJ1-1	NA	TRBV24-1	CATSDFGETEAFF	TGTGCCACCAGTGATTTTGGGGAGACTGAAGCTTTCTTT
NA	TRBJ2-1	TRBD2	TRBV6-5	CASSPGLAGVNEQFF	TGTGCCAGCAGTCCCGGACTAGCGGGGGTGAATGAGCAGTTCTTC
NA	TRBJ1-3	NA	TRBV4-1	CASSPNLIAGNTIYF	TGCGCCAGCAGCCCCAACCTAATCGCTGGAAACACCATATATTTT
NA	TRBJ2-1	TRBD2	TRBV4-1	CASSHGTSGRANEQFF	TGCGCCAGCAGCCATGGGACTAGCGGGAGAGCAAATGAGCAGTTCTTC
NA	TRBJ2-2	NA	TRBV4-3	CASSQDSSGRGELFF	TGCGCCAGCAGCCAAGATAGCTCGGGTCGCGGGGAGCTGTTTTTT
NA	TRBJ2-2	NA	TRBV6-5	CASSTRGNTGELFF	TGTGCCAGCAGTACCCGAGGGAACACCGGGGAGCTGTTTTTT
medium-sized	TRBJ2-3	NA	TRBV7-8	CASSPRDSLPTDTQYF	TGTGCCAGCAGCCCGCGGGACTCCCTCCCCACGGATACGCAGTATTTT
NA	TRBJ1-2	NA	TRBV7-8	CASSSSGVRHGYTF	TGTGCCAGCAGCTCTTCGGGGGTCCGTCATGGCTACACCTTC
NA	TRBJ1-4	NA	TRBV7-2	CASSPRVTGLNEKLFF	TGTGCCAGCAGCCCCAGGGTAACAGGGCTTAATGAAAAACTGTTTTTT
NA	TRBJ2-7	TRBD2	TRBV4-2	CASSQELAGVYEQYF	TGTGCCAGCAGCCAAGAGTTAGCGGGGGTTTACGAGCAGTACTTC
NA	TRBJ2-7	TRBD1	TRBV29-1	CSVAGTGFSEQYF	TGCAGCGTCGCCGGGACAGGGTTCTCCGAGCAGTACTTC
few	TRBJ2-7	TRBD1	TRBV7-6	CASSLEGQGQAEQYF	TGTGCCAGCAGCCTCGAGGGACAGGGGCAGGCCGAGCAGTACTTC
NA	TRBJ2-3	NA	TRBV7-8	CASSGWTADTQYF	TGTGCCAGCAGTGGTTGGACAGCGGATACGCAGTATTTT
few	TRBJ1-1	TRBD1	TRBV19	CASFDRAGKNTEAFF	TGTGCCAGTTTTGACAGGGCGGGTAAGAACACTGAAGCTTTCTTT
few	TRBJ1-2	NA	TRBV29-1	CSVGVGRGSNYGYTF	TGCAGCGTTGGCGTGGGTCGGGGTTCTAACTATGGCTACACCTTC
NA	TRBJ1-2	NA	TRBV11-2	CASSLLGAGGYTF	TGTGCCAGCAGCTTATTGGGGGCGGGTGGCTACACCTTC